This TCR beta chain was profiled in a study of blood T cell repertoires in COVID-19. Data came from immunoSEQ multiplex PCR; TCRdb stores just in-frame clones and leaves some out. The sample consists of about 58,000 clones, 88% of them appearing once. The germline CDR1 and CDR2 sequences are SGHRS and YFSETQ. The V end lost 4 bases, the J end lost 8 bases, and 18 bases lay between the germline ends. The CDR3 contains 14 residues. This TCR derives from an older woman with active COVID-19. The sequenced sample consisted of peripheral blood. The chain carries TRBV5-1 and TRBJ1-2, with D perhaps TRBD1 (6 bases). The CDR3 bases are TGCGCCAGCAGCCAGGTCACGGACAGCGCAGGCTACACCTTC. Amino acid sequence: CASSQVTDSAGYTF.